This T cell receptor beta chain was recorded in a study of cytomegalovirus exposure and HLA in healthy donors. Clones were read by immunoSEQ multiplex PCR, and TCRdb kept only the in-frame ones, dropping some. The sample shows about 98,000 clones, roughly 89% of them seen only once. The CDR3 runs 16 residues. V gave up 5 bases and J gave up 4 bases; unmatched junction bases: 8. Germline V gene lookup returns CDR1 SEHNR and CDR2 FQNEAQ (reference sequence). The chain uses TRBV7-9 and TRBJ2-7; 13 bases line up with TRBD2. This TCR derives from a woman in her twenties or thirties in good health and CMV-seronegative. Specimen: PBMCs. CDR3 in amino acids: CASSTSTSGRWYEQYF. The CDR3 DNA reads TGTGCCAGCAGCACTTCGACTAGCGGGAGGTGGTACGAGCAGTACTTC.